The clone carrying this TCR beta chain occurred a few times. The antigen remains undetermined. The data were obtained in a study of T cells after yellow fever vaccination. About the study: For low cell numbers, libraries were made with SMART-Seq v4 Ultra Low Input. Study results and limitations: Of the clonotypes, a small share occurred in both CD4 and CD8 compartments.

Universal primer sites and UMIs were introduced during 5'RACE template-switching synthesis of TCR cDNA. Each CDR3 protein is one row after TCRdb ran MiXCR on the 5' RACE reads. The sample contains approximately 510,000 distinct CDR3 sequences, 20% to 25% of which appear only once. The J segment lost 12 bases and the V segment lost 3 bases, leaving 13 bases of the junction unmatched. The CDR3 loop spans 14 amino acids. Germline-derived CDR1 and CDR2 are MGHRA and YSYEKL. This sequence originates from a man in his late teens or twenties who received the YFV17D yellow fever vaccine. The specimen was PBMCs, collected 21 days after the first yellow fever vaccination. This chain links TRBV4-1 with TRBJ1-1; 7 bases line up with TRBD1. The CDR3 spells CASSHQVHQGGTFF. The CDR3 nucleotides are TGCGCCAGCAGCCATCAAGTACACCAGGGGGGGACTTTCTTT.